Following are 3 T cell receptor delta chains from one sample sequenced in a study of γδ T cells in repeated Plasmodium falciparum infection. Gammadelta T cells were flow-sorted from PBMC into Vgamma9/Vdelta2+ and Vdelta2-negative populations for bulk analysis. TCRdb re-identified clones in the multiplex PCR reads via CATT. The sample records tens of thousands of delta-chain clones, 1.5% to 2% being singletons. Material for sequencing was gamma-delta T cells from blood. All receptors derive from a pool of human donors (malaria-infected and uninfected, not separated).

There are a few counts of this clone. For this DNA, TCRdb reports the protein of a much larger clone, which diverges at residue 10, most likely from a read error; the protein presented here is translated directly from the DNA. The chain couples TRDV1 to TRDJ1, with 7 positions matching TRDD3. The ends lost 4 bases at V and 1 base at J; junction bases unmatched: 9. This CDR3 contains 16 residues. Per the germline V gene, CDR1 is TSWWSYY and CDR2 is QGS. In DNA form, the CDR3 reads TGTGCTCTTGGGGGCGTAAAGGGGGATGTCACCGATAAACTCATCTTT. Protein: CALGGVKGDVTDKLIF.

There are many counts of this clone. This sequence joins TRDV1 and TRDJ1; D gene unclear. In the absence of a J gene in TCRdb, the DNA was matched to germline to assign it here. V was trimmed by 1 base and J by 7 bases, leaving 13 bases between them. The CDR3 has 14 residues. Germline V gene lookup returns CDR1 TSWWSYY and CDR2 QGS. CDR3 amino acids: CALGERLLLLKLIF. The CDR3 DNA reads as TGTGCTCTTGGGGAACGGCTACTGCTCCTTAAACTCATCTTT.

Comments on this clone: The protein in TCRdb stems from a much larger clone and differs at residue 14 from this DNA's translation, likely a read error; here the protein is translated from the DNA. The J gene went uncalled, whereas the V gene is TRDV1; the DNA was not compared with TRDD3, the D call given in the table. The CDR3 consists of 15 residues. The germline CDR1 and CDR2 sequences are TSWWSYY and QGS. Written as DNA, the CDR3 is TGTGCTCTTGGGGAACTAGGCAGGGCCACCGATAAACTCACCTTT. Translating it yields CALGELGRATDKLTF.